The 5 T cell receptor beta chains below all came from one sample that was sequenced in a study of T cells in Graves' hyperthyroidism and ophthalmopathy. RNA transcripts were the template for amplifying TCR beta CDR3 regions. Primed by the HTBI set, a first-round RT-PCR was run on the TCR CDR3. Each CDR3 protein gets one entry after TCRdb re-called the multiplex PCR reads with MiXCR. The sample holds 640,000 or so distinct CDR3 sequences, roughly 14% seen once. The sequenced material came from blood. The receptor set was obtained from a woman aged 40 to 49 with Graves' ophthalmopathy.

This clonotype was detected ten times or more. V gene TRBV24-1 combines with J gene TRBJ1-5, with unresolved D. The V gene's germline CDR1 is KGHDR and CDR2 SFDVKD. The V gene lost 5 bases and the J gene lost 4 bases, with 5 bases spanning the gap. This CDR3 has 12 amino acids. The CDR3 protein is CATSAGNQPQHF. The DNA of the CDR3 is TGTGCCACCAGTGCCGGGAATCAGCCCCAGCATTTT.

In this sample, this clonotype turned up a few times. DNA of the CDR3: TGCGCCAGCAGCCAAGCCCTGGGGCGGAGTACCTACGAGCAGTACTTC. Translated: CASSQALGRSTYEQYF. The rearrangement uses TRBV4-1 and TRBJ2-7; possible D gene TRBD1, 5 bases. V was cut by 1 base and J by 2 bases, with 15 bases left in between. Germline assignment: CDR1 MGHRA and CDR2 YSYEKL. The CDR3 is 16 amino acids.

V gene TRBV9 combines with J gene TRBJ1-2; D remains unclear. Germline V gene data show CDR1 as SGDLS and CDR2 as YYNGEE. The CDR3 runs 15 residues. Trimming took 3 bases from V and 2 from J, leaving 14 bases between them. The CDR3 coding sequence is TGTGCCAGCAGCGAGTGGACCGAGTCGAACTATGGCTACACCTTC. This translates into CASSEWTESNYGYTF.

This clonotype was observed many times. The chain combines TRBV30 with TRBJ1-2, with D possibly TRBD1 on 5 matching bases. With 2 bases removed from V and 5 bases from J, the gap between germline ends came to 18 bases. CDR1 is GTSNPN and CDR2 is SVGIG in the germline V gene (reference sequence). CDR3 length equals 15 residues. As DNA, the CDR3 is TGTGCCTGGAGTCTACCGGGACGTATAATGTATGGCTACACCTTC. As protein: CAWSLPGRIMYGYTF.

This clonotype was seen repeatedly, ten times or more. The J gene is TRBJ2-7, the V gene TRBV7-9; 9 bases align to TRBD1. Germline CDR1 reads SEHNR; CDR2 reads FQNEAQ (reference sequence). V lost 5 bases to trimming and J lost 5 bases; unmatched junction nucleotides: 10. The CDR3 loop spans 15 amino acids. The CDR3 region is CASSASGTGSHEQYF. CDR3 bases: TGTGCCAGCAGCGCTTCCGGGACAGGGTCCCACGAGCAGTACTTC.